This TCR beta chain comes out of a study of blood T cell repertoires in COVID-19. Overall study context: Acute and convalescent COVID-19 samples came from the United States, Italy and Spain. T cells, B-cell-depleted T cells, or PBMCs supplied cDNA or gDNA.

In the source study's methods: Amplified reference gene primers provided the basis for estimating nucleated cell counts. The method was immunoSEQ multiplex PCR; TCRdb's version includes in-frame clones alone and lacks a portion of them. Clone size and V and J calls were adopted from that table, with D and trimming inferred from the DNA. This sample yields roughly 230,000 clones, of which 65% to 85% are seen a single time; just over 8.5% belongs to the top ten. V was shortened by 1 base and J by 6 bases, with 9 bases between the two germline ends. The CDR3 covers 13 residues. Germline lookup yields CDR1 KGHDR and CDR2 SFDVKD.

V gene TRBV24-1 combines with J gene TRBJ2-7; D might be TRBD1 (5 bases). Sequencing was done on a sample of peripheral blood. This sequence was found in a man aged 35-49 years with active or convalescent COVID-19. CDR3 DNA sequence: TGTGCCACCAGTGATTTTAGGGGTCGCGAGCAGTACTTC. Encoded protein: CATSDFRGREQYF.